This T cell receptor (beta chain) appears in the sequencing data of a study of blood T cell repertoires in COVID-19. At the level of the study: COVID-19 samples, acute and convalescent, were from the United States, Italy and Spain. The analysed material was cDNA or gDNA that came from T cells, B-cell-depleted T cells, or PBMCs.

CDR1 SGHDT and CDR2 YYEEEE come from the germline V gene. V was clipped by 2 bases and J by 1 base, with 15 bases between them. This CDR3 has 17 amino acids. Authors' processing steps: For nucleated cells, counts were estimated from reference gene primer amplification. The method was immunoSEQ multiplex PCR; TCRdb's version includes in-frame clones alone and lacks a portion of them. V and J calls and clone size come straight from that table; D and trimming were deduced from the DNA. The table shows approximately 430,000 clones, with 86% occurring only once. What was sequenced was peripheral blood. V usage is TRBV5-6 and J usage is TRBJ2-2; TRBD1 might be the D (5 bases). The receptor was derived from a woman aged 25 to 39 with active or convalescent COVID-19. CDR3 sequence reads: CASSLRRGQKNTGELFF. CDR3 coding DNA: TGTGCCAGCAGCTTAAGAAGGGGTCAAAAGAACACCGGGGAGCTGTTTTTT.